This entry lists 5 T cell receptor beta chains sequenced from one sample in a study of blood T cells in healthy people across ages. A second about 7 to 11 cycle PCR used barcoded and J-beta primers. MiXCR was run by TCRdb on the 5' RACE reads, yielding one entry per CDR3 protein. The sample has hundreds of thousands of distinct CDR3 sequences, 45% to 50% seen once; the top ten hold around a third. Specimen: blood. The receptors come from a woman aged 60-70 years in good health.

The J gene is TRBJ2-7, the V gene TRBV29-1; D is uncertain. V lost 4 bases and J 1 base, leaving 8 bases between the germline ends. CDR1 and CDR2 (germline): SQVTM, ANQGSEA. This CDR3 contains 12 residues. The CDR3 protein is CSVVVVSYEQYF. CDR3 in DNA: TGCAGCGTTGTAGTGGTGTCCTACGAGCAGTACTTC.

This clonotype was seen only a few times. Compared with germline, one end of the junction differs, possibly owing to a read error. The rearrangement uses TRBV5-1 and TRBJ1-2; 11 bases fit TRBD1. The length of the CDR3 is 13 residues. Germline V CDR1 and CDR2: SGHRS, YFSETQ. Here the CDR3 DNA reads TGTGCCAGCAGTTGGACAGGGGGCGATGGCTACACCTTC. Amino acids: CASSWTGGDGYTF. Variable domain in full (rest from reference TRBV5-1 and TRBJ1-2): KAGVTQTPRYLIKTRGQQVTLSCSPISGHRSVSWYQQTPGQGLQFLFEYFSETQRNKGNFPGRFSGRQFSNSRSEMNVSTLELGDSALYLCASSWTGGDGYTFGSGTRLTVV.

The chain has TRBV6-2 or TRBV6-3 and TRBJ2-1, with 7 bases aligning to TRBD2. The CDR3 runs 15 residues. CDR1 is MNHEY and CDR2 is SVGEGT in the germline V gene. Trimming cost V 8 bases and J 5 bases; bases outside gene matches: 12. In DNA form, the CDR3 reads TGTGCCAGCCAGAGAACTAGCGCTGGAGACAATGAGCAGTTCTTC. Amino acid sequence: CASQRTSAGDNEQFF.

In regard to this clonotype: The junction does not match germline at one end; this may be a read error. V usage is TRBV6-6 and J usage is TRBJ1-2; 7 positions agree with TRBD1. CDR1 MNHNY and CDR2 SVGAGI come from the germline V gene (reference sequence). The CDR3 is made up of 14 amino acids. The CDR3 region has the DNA TGTGCCAGCACAAACAGGGGCGATAACTATGGCAACACCTTC. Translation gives CASTNRGDNYGNTF.

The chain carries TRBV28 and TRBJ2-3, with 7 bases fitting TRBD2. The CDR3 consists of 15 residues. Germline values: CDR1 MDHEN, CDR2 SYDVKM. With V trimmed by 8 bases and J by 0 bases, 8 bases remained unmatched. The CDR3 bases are TGTGCCAGCTATCCGGGAGGACCTAGCACAGATACGCAGTATTTT. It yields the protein CASYPGGPSTDTQYF.